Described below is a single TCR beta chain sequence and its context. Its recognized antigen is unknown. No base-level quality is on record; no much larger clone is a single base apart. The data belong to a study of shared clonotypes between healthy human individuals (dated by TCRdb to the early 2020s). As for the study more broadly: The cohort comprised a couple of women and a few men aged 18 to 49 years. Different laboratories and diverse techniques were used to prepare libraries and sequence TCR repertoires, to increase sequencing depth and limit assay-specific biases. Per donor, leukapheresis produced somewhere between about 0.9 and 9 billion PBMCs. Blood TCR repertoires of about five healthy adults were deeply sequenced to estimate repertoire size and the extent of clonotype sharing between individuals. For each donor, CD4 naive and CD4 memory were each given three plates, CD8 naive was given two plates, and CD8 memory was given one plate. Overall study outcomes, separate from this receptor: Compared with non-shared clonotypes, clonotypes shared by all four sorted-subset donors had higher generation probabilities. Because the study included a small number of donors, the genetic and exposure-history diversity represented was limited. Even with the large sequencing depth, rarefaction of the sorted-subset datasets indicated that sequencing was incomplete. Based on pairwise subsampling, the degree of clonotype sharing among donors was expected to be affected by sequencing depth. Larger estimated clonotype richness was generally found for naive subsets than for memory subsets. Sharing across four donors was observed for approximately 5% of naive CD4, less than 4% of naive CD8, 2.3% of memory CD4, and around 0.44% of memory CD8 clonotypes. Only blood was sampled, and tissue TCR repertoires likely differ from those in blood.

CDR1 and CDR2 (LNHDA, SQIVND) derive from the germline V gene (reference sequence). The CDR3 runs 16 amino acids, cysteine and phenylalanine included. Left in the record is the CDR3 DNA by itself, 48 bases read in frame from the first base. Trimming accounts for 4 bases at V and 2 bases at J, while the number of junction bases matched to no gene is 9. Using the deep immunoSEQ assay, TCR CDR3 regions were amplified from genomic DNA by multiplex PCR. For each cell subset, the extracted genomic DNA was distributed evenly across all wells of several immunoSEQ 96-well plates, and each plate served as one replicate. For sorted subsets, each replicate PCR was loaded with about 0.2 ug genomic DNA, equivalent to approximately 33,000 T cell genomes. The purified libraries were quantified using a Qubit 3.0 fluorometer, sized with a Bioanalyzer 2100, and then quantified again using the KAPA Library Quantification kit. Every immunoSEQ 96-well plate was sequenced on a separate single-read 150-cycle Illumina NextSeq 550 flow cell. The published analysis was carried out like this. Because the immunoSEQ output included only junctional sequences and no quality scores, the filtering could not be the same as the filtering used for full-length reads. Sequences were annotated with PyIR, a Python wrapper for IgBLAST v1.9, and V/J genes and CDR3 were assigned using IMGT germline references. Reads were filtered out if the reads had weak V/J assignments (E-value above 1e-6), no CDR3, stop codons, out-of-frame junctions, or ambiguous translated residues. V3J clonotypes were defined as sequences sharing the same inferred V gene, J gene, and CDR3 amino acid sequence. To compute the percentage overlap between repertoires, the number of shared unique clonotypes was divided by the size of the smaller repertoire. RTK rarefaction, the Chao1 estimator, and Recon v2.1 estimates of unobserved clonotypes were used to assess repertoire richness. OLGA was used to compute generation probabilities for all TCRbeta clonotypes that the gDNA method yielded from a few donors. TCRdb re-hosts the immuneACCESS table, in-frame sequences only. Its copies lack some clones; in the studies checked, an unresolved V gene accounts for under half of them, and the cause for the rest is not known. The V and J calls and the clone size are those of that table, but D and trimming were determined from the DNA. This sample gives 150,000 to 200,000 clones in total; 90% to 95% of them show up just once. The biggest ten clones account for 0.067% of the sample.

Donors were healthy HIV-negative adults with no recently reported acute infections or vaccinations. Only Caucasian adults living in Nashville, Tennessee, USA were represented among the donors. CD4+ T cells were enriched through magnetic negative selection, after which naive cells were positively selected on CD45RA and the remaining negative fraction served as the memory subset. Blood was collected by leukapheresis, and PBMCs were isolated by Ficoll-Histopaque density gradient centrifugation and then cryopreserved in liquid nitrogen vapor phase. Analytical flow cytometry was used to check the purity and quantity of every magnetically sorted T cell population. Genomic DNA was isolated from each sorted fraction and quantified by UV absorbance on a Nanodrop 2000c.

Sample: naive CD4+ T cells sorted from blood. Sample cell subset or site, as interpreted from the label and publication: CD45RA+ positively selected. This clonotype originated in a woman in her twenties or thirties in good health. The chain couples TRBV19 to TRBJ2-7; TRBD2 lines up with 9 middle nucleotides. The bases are TGTGCCAGTAGTAGGCCCAAAGCTAGCGGGACCTACGAGCAGTACTTC. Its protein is CASSRPKASGTYEQYF.